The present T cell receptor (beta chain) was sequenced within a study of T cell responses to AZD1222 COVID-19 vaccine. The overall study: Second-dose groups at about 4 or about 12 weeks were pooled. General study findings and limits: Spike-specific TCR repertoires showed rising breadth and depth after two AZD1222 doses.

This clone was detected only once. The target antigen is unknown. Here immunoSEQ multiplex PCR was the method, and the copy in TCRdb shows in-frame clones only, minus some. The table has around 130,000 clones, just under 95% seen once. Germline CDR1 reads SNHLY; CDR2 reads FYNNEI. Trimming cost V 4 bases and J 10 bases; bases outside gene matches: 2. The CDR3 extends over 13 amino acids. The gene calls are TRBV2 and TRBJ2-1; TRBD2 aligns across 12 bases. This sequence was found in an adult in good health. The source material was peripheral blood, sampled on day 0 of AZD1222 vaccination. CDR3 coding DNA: TGTGCCAGCAGTGGGACTAGCGGGGACGAGCAGTTCTTC. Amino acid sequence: CASSGTSGDEQFF.